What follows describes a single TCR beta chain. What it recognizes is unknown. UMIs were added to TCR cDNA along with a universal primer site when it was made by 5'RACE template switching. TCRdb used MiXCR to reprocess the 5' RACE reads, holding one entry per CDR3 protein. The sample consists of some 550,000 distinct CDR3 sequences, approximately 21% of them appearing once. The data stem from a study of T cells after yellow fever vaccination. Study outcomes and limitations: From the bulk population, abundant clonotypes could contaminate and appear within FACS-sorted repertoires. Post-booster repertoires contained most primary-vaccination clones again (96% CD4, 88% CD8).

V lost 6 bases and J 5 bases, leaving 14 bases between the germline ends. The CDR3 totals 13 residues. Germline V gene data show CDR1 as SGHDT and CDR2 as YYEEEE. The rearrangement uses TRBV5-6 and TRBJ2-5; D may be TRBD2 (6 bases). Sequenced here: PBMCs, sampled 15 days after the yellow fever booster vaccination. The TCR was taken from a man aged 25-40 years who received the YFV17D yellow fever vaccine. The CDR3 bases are TGTGCCAGCACACTAGCCTTTTCCGAGACCCAGTACTTC. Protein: CASTLAFSETQYF.